This record looks at one T cell receptor beta chain sequence and its context. The data belong to a study of control samples from healthy donors and cancer patients. Method: immunoSEQ multiplex PCR; TCRdb's copy keeps in-frame clones and lacks some. The sample carries roughly 100,000 clones, about nine tenths recorded once. With 1 base clipped from V and 6 bases from J, the junction kept 5 bases outside the gene matches. Germline values: CDR1 SEHNR, CDR2 FQNEAQ (reference sequence). The CDR3 totals 15 residues. The V and J genes are TRBV7-9 and TRBJ2-1; 8 positions agree with TRBD2. Material: blood. The clonotype comes from a woman in her 30s in good health. CDR3 in amino acids: CASSLGGRPSNEQFF. The CDR3 DNA reads as TGTGCCAGCAGCTTAGGCGGGAGGCCGAGCAATGAGCAGTTCTTC.